The subject of this entry is one T cell receptor beta chain. Its target is unknown. V was cut by 3 bases and J by 10 bases, with 13 bases left in between. The length of the CDR3 is 13 residues. Looked up from germline, CDR1 is SGHVS and CDR2 is FQNEAQ. The data stem from a study of T cell responses to AZD1222 COVID-19 vaccine. Study observations and caveats: Sampled repertoires all dated from after the peak T cell response.

Data came from immunoSEQ multiplex PCR; TCRdb stores just in-frame clones and leaves some out. The sample lists about 120,000 clones, less than 95% occurring once. The sequence was collected from an adult who received the AZD1222 COVID-19 vaccine. The starting material was peripheral blood, obtained 28 days after the second AZD1222 dose. The rearrangement uses TRBV7-8 and TRBJ1-5; D remains unclear. For the CDR3, the DNA is TGTGCCAGCAGCTTTGAGGGAATAGCACCCCAGCATTTT. The encoded protein is CASSFEGIAPQHF.